This T cell receptor beta chain was captured by sequencing in a study of blood T cell repertoires in COVID-19. Background on the study: The study drew acute and convalescent COVID-19 samples from the United States, Italy and Spain.

The method was immunoSEQ multiplex PCR; TCRdb's version includes in-frame clones alone and lacks a portion of them. The sample carries hundreds of thousands of clones, nearly 90% recorded once. The CDR3 extends over 15 amino acids. Germline CDR1 SEHNR, CDR2 FQNEAQ (reference sequence). V was clipped by 4 bases and J by 2 bases; unmatched bases: 6. Each participant's cohort was designated according to participant-reported clinical history. The V and J genes are TRBV7-9 and TRBJ2-7, with TRBD1 identical over 9 bases. The receptor comes from a woman between 18 and 29 years old who had been exposed to COVID-19. The sequenced material came from PBMCs or T cells enriched from blood (not recorded which). CDR3 nucleotides: TGTGCCAGCAGCTACGGGACAGGGAACCCCTACGAGCAGTACTTC. This translates into CASSYGTGNPYEQYF.